The TCR beta chain described here comes from a study of long-term antiretroviral therapy in people with HIV. Points from the study as a whole: Subsequent to ART, diversity was augmented yet persisted below that of transplant donor controls. Repertoires in HIV (unlike those of controls) had narrower CDR3 length ranges.

Roughly 0.95-11 million cryopreserved PBMC were held in samples before DNA extraction. A remark on this clone: Its specificity is not known.

This CDR3 is 12 amino acids long. Germline V gene sequence: CDR1 MNHGY, CDR2 SAAAGT. V lost 2 bases and J lost 10, with 9 bases in between. The assay, immunoSEQ v3.0, was run at survey level. Method: immunoSEQ multiplex PCR; TCRdb's copy keeps in-frame clones and lacks some. The table has about 24,000 clones, over 80% seen once. The genes are TRBV6-8 and TRBJ1-5, with unresolved D. The sequencing used unsorted PBMCs, collected 1.8 years before starting antiretroviral therapy. The TCR originated in a man aged 45 to 65 with HIV. CDR3 amino acids: CASSYEQSPQHF. CDR3 nucleotides: TGTGCCAGCAGTTACGAACAAAGCCCCCAGCATTTT.